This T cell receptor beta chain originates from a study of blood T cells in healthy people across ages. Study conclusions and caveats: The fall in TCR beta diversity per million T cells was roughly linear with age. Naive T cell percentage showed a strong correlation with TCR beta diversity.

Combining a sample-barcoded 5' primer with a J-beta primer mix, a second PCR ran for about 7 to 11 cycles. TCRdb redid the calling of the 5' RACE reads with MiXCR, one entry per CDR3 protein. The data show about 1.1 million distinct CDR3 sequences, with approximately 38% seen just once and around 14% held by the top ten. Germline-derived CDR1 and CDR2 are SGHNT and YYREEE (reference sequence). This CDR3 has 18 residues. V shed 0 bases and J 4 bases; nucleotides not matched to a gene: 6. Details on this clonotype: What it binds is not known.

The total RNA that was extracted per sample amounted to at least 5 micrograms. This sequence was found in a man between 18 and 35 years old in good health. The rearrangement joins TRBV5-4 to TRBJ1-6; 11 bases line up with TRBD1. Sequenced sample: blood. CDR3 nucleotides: TGTGCCAGCAGCTTGGGGGACAGGGGGTCGAATTATAATTCACCCCTCCACTTT. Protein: CASSLGDRGSNYNSPLHF.